This T cell receptor beta chain originates from a study of control samples from healthy donors and cancer patients. The germline V gene has CDR1 LNHDA and CDR2 SQIVND (reference sequence). V was pared by 6 bases and J by 7 bases, with 10 bases between. The CDR3 covers 13 residues. TCRdb's table, derived via immunoSEQ multiplex PCR, lists solely in-frame clones and lacks some. The table has over 120,000 clones, about 91% seen once; the top ten hold roughly 3.2%. The source of this sequence is a man aged 25-40 years in good health. The rearrangement joins TRBV19 to TRBJ2-6; D remains ambiguous. Sequencing was performed on blood. CDR3 DNA sequence: TGTGCCAGTAGCCACAGTAGCGCCAACGTCCTGACTTTC. Amino acid sequence: CASSHSSANVLTF.